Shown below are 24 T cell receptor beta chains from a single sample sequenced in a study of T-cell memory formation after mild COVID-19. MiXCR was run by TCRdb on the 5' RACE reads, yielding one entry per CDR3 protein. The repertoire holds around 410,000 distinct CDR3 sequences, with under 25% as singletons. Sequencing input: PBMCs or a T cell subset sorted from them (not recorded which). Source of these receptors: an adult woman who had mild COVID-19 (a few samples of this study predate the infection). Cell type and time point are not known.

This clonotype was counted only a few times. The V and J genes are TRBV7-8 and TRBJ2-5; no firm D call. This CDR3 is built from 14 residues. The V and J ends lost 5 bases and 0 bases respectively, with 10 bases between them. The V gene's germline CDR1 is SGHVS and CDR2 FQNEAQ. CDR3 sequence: CASSLLTNQETQYF. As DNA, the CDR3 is TGTGCCAGCAGCCTTCTAACTAACCAAGAGACCCAGTACTTC.

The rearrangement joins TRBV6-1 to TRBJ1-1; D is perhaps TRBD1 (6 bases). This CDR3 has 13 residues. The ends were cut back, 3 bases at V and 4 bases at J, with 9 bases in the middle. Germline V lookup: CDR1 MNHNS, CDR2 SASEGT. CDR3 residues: CASSEQGFTEAFF. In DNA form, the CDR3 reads TGTGCCAGCAGTGAGCAGGGGTTCACTGAAGCTTTCTTT.

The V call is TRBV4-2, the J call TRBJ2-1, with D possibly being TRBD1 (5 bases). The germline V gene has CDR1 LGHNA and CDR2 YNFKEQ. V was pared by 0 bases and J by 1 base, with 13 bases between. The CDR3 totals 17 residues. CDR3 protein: CASSQDAGTGSYNEQFF. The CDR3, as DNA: TGTGCCAGCAGCCAAGATGCCGGAACAGGTTCCTACAATGAGCAGTTCTTC.

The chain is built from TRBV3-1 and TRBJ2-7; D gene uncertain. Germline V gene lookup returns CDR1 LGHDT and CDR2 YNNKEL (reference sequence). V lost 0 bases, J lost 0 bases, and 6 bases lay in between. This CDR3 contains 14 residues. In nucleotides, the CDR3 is TGTGCCAGCAGCCAAGACCCCAGCTCCTACGAGCAGTACTTC. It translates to CASSQDPSSYEQYF.

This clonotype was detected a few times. CDR3 amino acids: CASSSSPQRETQYF. CDR3 in DNA: TGTGCCAGCAGCTCAAGTCCACAGAGGGAGACCCAGTACTTC. The V call is TRBV7-2, the J call TRBJ2-5; D is unresolved. The CDR3 loop spans 14 amino acids. Germline-derived CDR1 and CDR2 are SGHTA and FQGNSA. Trimming left V 4 bases short and J 5 bases short, with 14 bases between.

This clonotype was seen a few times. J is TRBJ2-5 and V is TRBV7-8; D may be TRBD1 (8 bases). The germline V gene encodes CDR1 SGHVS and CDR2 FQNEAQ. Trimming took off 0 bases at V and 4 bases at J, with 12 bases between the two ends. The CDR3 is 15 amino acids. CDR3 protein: CASSLAHRGGETQYF. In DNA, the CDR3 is TGTGCCAGCAGCTTAGCACACAGGGGGGGAGAGACCCAGTACTTC.

CDR3 DNA: TGCGCCAGCAGCATGACCGGGACAAGAGAAAACATTCAGTACTTC. Its protein is CASSMTGTRENIQYF. The chain employs TRBV5-1 and TRBJ2-4; tentatively, D is TRBD1 (6 bases). Germline CDR1 SGHRS, CDR2 YFSETQ. Trimming cost V 4 bases and J 5 bases, with 16 bases left between them. This CDR3 contains 15 residues.

CDR3 amino acids: CASREQGKDPCNQPQHF. CDR3 nucleotides: TGCGCCAGCAGAGAACAGGGGAAGGACCCTTGCAATCAGCCCCAGCATTTT. V is TRBV23-1 and J is TRBJ1-5; 7 bases agree with TRBD1. TRBV23-1 is labeled an ORF, and its function is uncertain. CDR3 length: 17 amino acids. The V segment lost 6 bases and the J segment 2 bases; nucleotides outside the gene matches: 13.

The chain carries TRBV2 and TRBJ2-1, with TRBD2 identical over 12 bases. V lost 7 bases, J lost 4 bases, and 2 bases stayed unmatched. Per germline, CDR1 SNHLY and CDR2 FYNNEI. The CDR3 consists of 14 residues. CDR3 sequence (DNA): TGTGCCAGCAAAACTAGCGGGAGGTACAATGAGCAGTTCTTC. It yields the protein CASKTSGRYNEQFF.

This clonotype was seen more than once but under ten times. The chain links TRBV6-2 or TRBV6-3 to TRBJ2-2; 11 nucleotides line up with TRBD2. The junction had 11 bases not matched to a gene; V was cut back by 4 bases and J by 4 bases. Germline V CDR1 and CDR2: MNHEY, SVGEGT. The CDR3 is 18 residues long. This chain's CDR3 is CASSFYSGRASGTGELFF. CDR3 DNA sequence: TGTGCCAGCAGTTTTTATAGCGGGAGGGCCTCCGGCACCGGGGAGCTGTTTTTT.

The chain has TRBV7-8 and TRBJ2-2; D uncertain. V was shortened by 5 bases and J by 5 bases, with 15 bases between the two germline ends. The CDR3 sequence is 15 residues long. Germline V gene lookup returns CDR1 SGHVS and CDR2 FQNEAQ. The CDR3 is CASSGLTARTGELFF. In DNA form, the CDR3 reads TGTGCCAGCAGCGGCCTCACAGCCCGAACCGGGGAGCTGTTTTTT.

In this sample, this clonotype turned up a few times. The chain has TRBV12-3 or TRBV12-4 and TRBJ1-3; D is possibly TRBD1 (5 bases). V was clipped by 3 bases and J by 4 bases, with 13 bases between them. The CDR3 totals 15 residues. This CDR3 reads CASSFGGTGGNTIYF. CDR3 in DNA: TGTGCCAGCAGTTTCGGGGGGACGGGGGGAAACACCATATATTTT.

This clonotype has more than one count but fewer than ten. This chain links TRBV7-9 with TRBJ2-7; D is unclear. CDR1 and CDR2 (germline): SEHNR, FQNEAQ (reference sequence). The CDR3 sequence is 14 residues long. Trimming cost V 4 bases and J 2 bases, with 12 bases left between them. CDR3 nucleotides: TGTGCCAGCAGCTCCATGGGCCATACCTACGAGCAGTACTTC. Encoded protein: CASSSMGHTYEQYF. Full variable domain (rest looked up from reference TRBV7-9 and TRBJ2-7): DTGVSQNPRHKITKRGQNVTFRCDPISEHNRLYWYRQTLGQGPEFLTYFQNEAQLEKSRLLSDRFSAERPKGSFSTLEIQRTEQGDSAMYLCASSSMGHTYEQYFGPGTRLTVT.

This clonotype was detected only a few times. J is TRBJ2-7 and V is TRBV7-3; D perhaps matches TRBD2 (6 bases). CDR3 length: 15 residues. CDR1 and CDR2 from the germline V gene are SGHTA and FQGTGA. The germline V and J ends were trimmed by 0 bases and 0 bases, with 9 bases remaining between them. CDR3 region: CASSLTGGNSYEQYF. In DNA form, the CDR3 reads TGTGCCAGCAGCTTAACTGGGGGGAACTCCTACGAGCAGTACTTC. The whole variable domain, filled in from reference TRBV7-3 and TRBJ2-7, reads GAGVSQTPSNKVTEKGKYVELRCDPISGHTALYWYRQSLGQGPEFLIYFQGTGAADDSGLPNDRFFAVRPEGSVSTLKIQRTERGDSAVYLCASSLTGGNSYEQYFGPGTRLTVT.

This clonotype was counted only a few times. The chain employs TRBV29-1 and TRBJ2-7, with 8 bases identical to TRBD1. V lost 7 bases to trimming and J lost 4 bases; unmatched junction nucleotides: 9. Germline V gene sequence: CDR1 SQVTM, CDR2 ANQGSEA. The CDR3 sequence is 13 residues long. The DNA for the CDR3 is TGCAGCGCCGTCGACAGGGGAGAATACGAGCAGTACTTC. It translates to CSAVDRGEYEQYF.

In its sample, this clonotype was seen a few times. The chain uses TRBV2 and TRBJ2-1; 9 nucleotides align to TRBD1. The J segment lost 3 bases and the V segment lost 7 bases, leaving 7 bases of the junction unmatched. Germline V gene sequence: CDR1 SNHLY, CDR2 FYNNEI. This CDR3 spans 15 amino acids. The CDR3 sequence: CASTRDRANYNEQFF. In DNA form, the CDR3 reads TGTGCCAGCACACGGGACAGGGCCAACTACAATGAGCAGTTCTTC. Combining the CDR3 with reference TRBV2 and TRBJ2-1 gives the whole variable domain EPEVTQTPSHQVTQMGQEVILRCVPISNHLYFYWYRQILGQKVEFLVSFYNNEISEKSEIFDDQFSVERPDGSNFTLKIRSTKLEDSAMYFCASTRDRANYNEQFFGPGTRLTVL.

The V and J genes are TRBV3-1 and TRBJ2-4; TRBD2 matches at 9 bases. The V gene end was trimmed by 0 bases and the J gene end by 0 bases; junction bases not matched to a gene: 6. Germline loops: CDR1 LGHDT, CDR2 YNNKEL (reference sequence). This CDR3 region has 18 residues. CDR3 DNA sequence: TGTGCCAGCAGCCAAGATACTAGCGGGTTACTAGCCAAAAACATTCAGTACTTC. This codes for CASSQDTSGLLAKNIQYF.

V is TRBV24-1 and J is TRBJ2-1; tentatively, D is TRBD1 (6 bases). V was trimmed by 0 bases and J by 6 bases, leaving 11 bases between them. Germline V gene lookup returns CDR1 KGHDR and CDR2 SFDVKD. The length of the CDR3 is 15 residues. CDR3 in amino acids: CATSDLRGGSNEQFF. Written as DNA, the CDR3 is TGTGCCACCAGTGATTTGCGAGGGGGTAGCAATGAGCAGTTCTTC.

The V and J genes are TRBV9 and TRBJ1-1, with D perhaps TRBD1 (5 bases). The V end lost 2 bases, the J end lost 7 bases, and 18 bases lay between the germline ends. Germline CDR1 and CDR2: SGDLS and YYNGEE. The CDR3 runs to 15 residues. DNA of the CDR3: TGTGCCAGCAGCGTTCTTTCCGCGGGGCCCGATGAAGCTTTCTTT. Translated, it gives CASSVLSAGPDEAFF.

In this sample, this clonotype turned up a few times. Here the CDR3 reads CASSQGAAYEQFF. In nucleotides, the CDR3 is TGTGCCAGCAGCCAGGGGGCAGCTTATGAGCAGTTCTTC. This chain uses TRBV4-2 with TRBJ2-1; possibly TRBD1 for D (6 bases). Germline-derived CDR1 and CDR2 are LGHNA and YNFKEQ. V was pared by 3 bases and J by 8 bases, with 11 bases between. This CDR3 comprises 13 residues.

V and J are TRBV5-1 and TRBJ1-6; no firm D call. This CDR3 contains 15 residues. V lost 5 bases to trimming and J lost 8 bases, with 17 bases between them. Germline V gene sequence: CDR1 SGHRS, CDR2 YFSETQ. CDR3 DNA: TGCGCCAGCAGAACCTATGACCCCTTGGATTCACCCCTCCACTTT. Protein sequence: CASRTYDPLDSPLHF.

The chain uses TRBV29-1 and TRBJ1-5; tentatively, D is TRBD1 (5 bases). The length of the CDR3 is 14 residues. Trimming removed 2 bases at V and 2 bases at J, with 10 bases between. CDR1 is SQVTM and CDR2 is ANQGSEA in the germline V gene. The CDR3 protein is CSVEMGGGNQPQHF. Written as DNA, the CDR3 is TGCAGCGTTGAAATGGGAGGGGGCAATCAGCCCCAGCATTTT.

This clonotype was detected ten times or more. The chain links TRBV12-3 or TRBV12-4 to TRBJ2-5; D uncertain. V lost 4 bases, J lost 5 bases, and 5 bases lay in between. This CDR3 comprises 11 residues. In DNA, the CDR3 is TGTGCCAGCAGTTCTGTGGAGACCCAGTACTTC. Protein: CASSSVETQYF.

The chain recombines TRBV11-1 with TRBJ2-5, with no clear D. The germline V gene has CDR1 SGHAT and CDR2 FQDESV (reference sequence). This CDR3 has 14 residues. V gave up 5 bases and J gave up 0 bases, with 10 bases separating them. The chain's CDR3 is CASSPEPYQETQYF. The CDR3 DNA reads TGTGCCAGCAGCCCCGAGCCGTACCAAGAGACCCAGTACTTC.